This T cell receptor (beta chain) stems from a study of cytomegalovirus exposure and HLA in healthy donors (TCRdb year 2017). With regard to the full study: An earlier analysis of roughly 630 of the donors reported 250 to 350 Gb of sequence data and some 100 million unique TCR beta sequences from roughly 180 million T cells. Typing coverage differed by locus: A, B, C, DRB1 and DQB1 were typed in roughly 629-640 donors, DQA1 in 522, DPA1 in 600 to 610, and DPB1 in just under 490. Class I and class II HLA loci were covered by the typing at four-digit resolution. Among a few hundred genotyped donors of the cohort, an average of approximately 230,000 unique TCR beta nucleotide sequences were sequenced per donor, roughly 20% of them non-productive. A later analysis re-examined previously published TCR beta repertoires from roughly 720 donors and added high-resolution HLA genotyping to investigate patterns of TCR occurrence. In the later analysis, no new phenotypic data were used to find candidate immune exposures; instead, reliance was placed on TCR beta sequences and their occurrence across donors. The study used immunosequencing to profile the T cell repertoires of approximately 650 subjects and linked those repertoires to cytomegalovirus serostatus. The study aimed to test whether signatures of past pathogen exposure could be identified by cataloging public T cell receptors. About five DR-DQ haplotypes were handled as single units for association and clustering, since linkage in the cohort was strong. Among the roughly 410 genotyped donors, approximately 77% belonged to the genetic ancestry cluster associated with self-reported Caucasian donors. Roughly 300 gigabases of sequencing data and around 87 million unique TCR sequences were included in an early release covering around 650 HLA-typed donors. In a later genetic analysis, genome-wide SNP genotypes for about 55% of the roughly 670 donors were used, and that subset was treated as a discovery cohort. Every repertoire in the discovery cohort had been generated on one and the same sequencing platform. To decide whether each TCR beta V gene segment behaved as functional or pseudogenic, an earlier analysis of approximately 620 of the donors relied on high-throughput TCR beta sequencing. Donor age, sex, ethnicity and CMV serostatus were compiled together with the repertoire data. Along with the approximately 670-subject first cohort, a separate validation cohort of over a hundred different subjects was used. High-throughput TCR immunosequencing, statistical association of individual TCRs with disease status, and machine learning were combined to predict cytomegalovirus infection status.

What the study reported, not specific to this receptor: Most TCR sequences were seen in very few donors, while some public TCRs were found in many individuals. This cohort had only TCR beta chains sequenced, and the lack of alpha or paired-chain data limited which features could be detected. The sequencing pipeline was judged likely to have produced a cluster of highly shared sequence variants as a technical artifact. In vitro tests confirmed that a few of the cytomegalovirus-associated TCR beta chains recognize cytomegalovirus antigens. A later genetic analysis reported fewer N-insertions in productive TCRs among donors in an Asian-associated ancestry cluster than the roughly 700-donor mean. A later analysis associated about 16,000 TCR beta sequences with specific HLA alleles at a false discovery rate of 0.05. The classifier was reported to diagnose cytomegalovirus status with high specificity and sensitivity in both the original and validation cohorts. Because counts were too low, some 16 rarely observed V segments, including chromosome 9 orphons, were excluded from the earlier analysis of some 590 of the donors. The only immune exposure information available for the cohort was CMV serostatus. Correlated functional status among segregating V segments might reflect linkage disequilibrium, but an unknown experimental factor could not be ruled out. An earlier analysis of approximately 530 of the donors showed that most TCR beta V segments appeared in productive rearrangements either about 87% or about 30% of the time, which broadly matched IMGT annotations. When HLA alleles, especially DR and DQ, strongly co-occurred, attributing TCR associations to individual alleles was difficult. A further reported finding was that TCR beta sequences accurately predicted the HLA-A and HLA-B alleles for most subjects in the first cohort. Because HLA typing was missing for some donors at each locus, association tests included only the typed subset. In a later analysis, most CMV-associated TCR beta chains were found to appear HLA-restricted, with HLA associations seemingly driven largely by CMV exposure. The study gave a list of under 200 TCR beta chains associated with cytomegalovirus. In a later genetic analysis, a missense DCLRE1C variant was associated with V-gene and J-gene trimming of TCR beta chains, and the association was replicated in an independent cohort. According to a later analysis, parvovirus B19, influenza, CMV and Epstein-Barr virus appeared linked to several top co-occurrence clusters. It was suggested by the authors that the approach could potentially be generalized to other disease states and immunological phenotypes. Presence/absence analyses assumed roughly uniform sequencing depth across donors, an assumption that may not hold. In a later analysis, the rate of TCR association differed among HLA loci, with DRB1 alleles having the most associated TCRs and HLA-C alleles having the fewest. A later analysis found that HLA-associated TCR beta chains were more clonally expanded and had lower generation probabilities than equally common non-associated chains.

The cohort comprised some 700 healthy bone marrow donors. Cohort members were all nominally healthy when sampled, although unrecorded immune exposures were likely present. The donor tested CMV seronegative and was one of the 352 seronegative cohort members. Each donor provided a peripheral blood sample, and peripheral blood mononuclear cells were used for TCR beta sequencing. The Qiagen DNeasy Blood Extraction Kit was used to extract genomic DNA from the blood cell samples. Comment on this clone: Its binding antigen is unknown. Mismatch with germline at one junction end may stem from a read error.

Receptor amplification or capture employed the immunoSEQ multiplex PCR assay. For the multiplex PCR, a mixture combining 60 forward primers for TCR Vbeta segments and 13 reverse primers for TCR Jbeta segments was used. The CDR3 region of rearranged TCR beta genes was amplified from genomic DNA with a multiplex PCR assay. The amplified TCR beta libraries were sequenced on the Illumina HiSeq System as 87-base-pair reads. In the authors' own workflow: A later analysis tallied tens of millions of unique TCR beta chains across the approximately 670 repertoires, and some 12 million of those chains were shared by two or more donors. A nearest-neighbor algorithm error-corrected the raw reads and collapsed the reads into unique sequences, merging closely related sequences to remove PCR and sequencing errors. Alignment of CDR3 sequences to IMGT reference sequences was used to assign V, D and J gene segments. Each retained sequence needed at least a six-nucleotide match to both a V gene segment and a J gene segment. A rearrangement was called productive if the CDR3 had no stop codons and remained in frame with V and J, and every other rearrangement was called non-productive. Following IMGT convention, CDR3 was defined as the stretch from the second conserved V-encoded cysteine up to the conserved J-encoded phenylalanine. The earlier analysis of about 570 of the donors excluded any sequence lacking an unambiguous match to a single V gene segment. In an earlier analysis of approximately 590 of the donors, V segments were called functional above 56.7% productive rearrangements and were called segregating when the between-donor standard deviation exceeded 5%. A statistical classification framework was built to diagnose cytomegalovirus status from the catalog of TCR beta chain sequences. In a later analysis, TCR nucleotide sequences were compared against IMGT/GENE-DB human TR gene sequences so that V and J genes could be assigned. In a later analysis, CDR3 sequences and most-parsimonious VDJ recombination scenarios were assigned using the TCRdist pipeline. In a later analysis, every TCR beta chain was defined by the combination of its CDR3 amino acid sequence and its V-gene family, and reads without a unique V-gene family were dropped. In a later analysis, 550 to 650 highly shared, low-generation-probability nucleotide sequences were removed to address suspected cross-contamination and a sequencing artifact. For each public chain, a later analysis derived a clonal expansion index from normalized ranks of inferred template counts within each repertoire. A later analysis computed generation probabilities with a VDJ recombination model fitted to out-of-frame rearrangements, and checked the results against IGoR. A later analysis scored TCR-TCR, TCR-HLA and TCR-CMV co-occurrence with hypergeometric tests, applying a repertoire-size bias correction to TCR pairs. A later analysis estimated false discovery rates by permuting HLA or CMV assignments 20 times. In a later analysis, co-occurring TCRs were grouped with DBSCAN, and TCRdist sequence similarity was added when clustering was performed within HLA-allele-positive subsets. Repertoires with fewer than 30,000 or more than 120,000 public chains, plus five repertoires with anomalous nucleotide sharing, were excluded from co-occurrence clustering. This is the immuneACCESS table as TCRdb keeps it, with only in-frame sequences that have V and J called. A part of the clones is gone; compared with another copy, unresolved V genes explain less than half, and the rest is unexplained. V and J calls and clone size follow that table, whereas D and trimming were derived from the DNA. The sample yields some 40,000 clones; roughly 80% were counted once. The top ten constitute roughly 2.5% of the sample.

Input material: PBMCs. This clonotype originated in a middle-aged man in good health and CMV-seronegative.

CDR3 region: CAPSRDLSLNIQYF. The DNA sequence reads TGTGCCCCCAGCAGAGATCTTAGCCTGAACATTCAGTACTTC. The chain was built from TRBV15 and TRBJ2-4, with no confident D gene call. The germline V gene encodes CDR1 LNHNV and CDR2 YYDKDF (reference sequence). The CDR3 has 14 amino acids, counting the end cysteine and phenylalanine. Left in the record is the CDR3 DNA by itself, 42 bases read in frame from the first base.